This TCR beta chain was identified during a study of Ad26.COV2.S vaccination and SARS-CoV-2 variants. About the research overall: Sample donor was a member of the COV1001 Ad26.COV2.S trial arm.

The CDR3 spans 14 residues. Trimming shortened V by 2 bases and J by 7 bases, and 12 bases separated the two germline ends. Germline CDR1 reads SGDLS; CDR2 reads YYNGEE. The assay was immunoSEQ multiplex PCR, and TCRdb's table has in-frame clones only and misses some. The data contain 440,000 or so clones, roughly 87% of them singletons. Treatment meaning: some 20 received Ad26.COV2.S at low or high dose, single or two shots; roughly 5 received placebo; per-sample allocation not given. Day 63 after the first injection of vaccine or placebo was the sampling time. In Boston, an adult donor aged 18-55 years took part.

The clonotype originates from a person between 18 and 59 years old who received the Ad26.COV2.S COVID-19 vaccine or a placebo. The rearrangement uses TRBV9 and TRBJ1-4, with no clear D. The sample was peripheral blood, taken in a trial of Ad26.COV2.S vaccine versus placebo. CDR3 sequence: CASSVAPRTEKLFF. CDR3 nucleotide sequence: TGTGCCAGCAGCGTTGCTCCGCGCACTGAAAAACTGTTTTTT.